A single sample is the source of the 13 T cell receptor beta chains below, sequenced in a study of T cells after yellow fever vaccination. TCRdb re-analysed the 5' RACE reads in MiXCR, keeping a single row per CDR3 protein. The repertoire includes about 130,000 distinct CDR3 sequences, roughly 10% of them detected once, and roughly 43% sits in the top ten. Sequencing used CD8+ T cells sorted from PBMCs, obtained on the day of the yellow fever booster vaccination. These receptors came from a man aged 18 to 29 who received the YFV17D yellow fever vaccine.

This clonotype has more than one count but fewer than ten. J is TRBJ1-1 and V is TRBV28; 9 bases agree with TRBD1. The CDR3 runs to 16 residues. Germline CDR1 and CDR2: MDHEN and SYDVKM. The ends lost 6 bases at V and 4 bases at J; junction bases unmatched: 12. CDR3 loop: CASRPDRGLPGTEAFF. In DNA, the CDR3 is TGTGCCAGCAGGCCGGACAGGGGACTCCCCGGCACTGAAGCTTTCTTT.

The V and J genes are TRBV13 and TRBJ2-7; D perhaps matches TRBD1 (6 bases). The V and J ends lost 4 bases and 6 bases respectively, with 25 bases between them. This CDR3 is built from 17 residues. Germline V CDR1 and CDR2: PRHDT, FYEKMQ (reference sequence). The CDR3 region has the DNA TGTGCCAGCAGCTCATACGAGAGGGGGTCGGGCGTGGGCGAGCAGTACTTC. Its translation: CASSSYERGSGVGEQYF.

This clonotype was observed a handful of times. The chain joins TRBV29-1 to TRBJ1-2; D perhaps matches TRBD1 (6 bases). Germline CDR1 reads SQVTM; CDR2 reads ANQGSEA. CDR3 length: 14 amino acids. The CDR3 DNA reads TGCACCATTAGCGGGGCGACGGGGGCCTATGGCTACACCTTC. Protein: CTISGATGAYGYTF.

In this sample, this clonotype turned up a few times. The J gene is TRBJ2-1, the V gene TRBV4-2, with 8 bases identical to TRBD2. Losses at the gene ends were 2 bases for V and 9 bases for J; bases not matched to a gene: 9. This CDR3 has 15 residues. Looked up from germline, CDR1 is LGHNA and CDR2 is YNFKEQ. CDR3 residues: CASSQYIGGVREQFF. CDR3 nucleotides: TGTGCCAGCAGCCAATACATCGGGGGGGTGCGTGAGCAGTTCTTC.

The sample holds a few counts of this clonotype. The chain carries TRBV3-1 and TRBJ2-1; weak D call: TRBD2 (5 bases). CDR1 and CDR2 (germline): LGHDT, YNNKEL (reference sequence). V lost 5 bases and J 6 bases, leaving 17 bases between the germline ends. The CDR3 loop spans 15 amino acids. The DNA for the CDR3 is TGTGCCAGCAGCATACGGACTGGCCTACCCAATGAGCAGTTCTTC. This encodes CASSIRTGLPNEQFF.

The chain employs TRBV12-3 or TRBV12-4 and TRBJ2-7; 7 nucleotides align to TRBD1. This CDR3 spans 13 amino acids. The V gene end was trimmed by 4 bases and the J gene end by 6 bases; junction bases not matched to a gene: 6. The CDR3 spells CASSSQGDLEQYF. The DNA for the CDR3 is TGTGCCAGCAGTTCTCAGGGGGATCTCGAGCAGTACTTC.

This clonotype turned up a few times. The chain carries TRBV5-1 and TRBJ2-3; 8 bases match TRBD2. CDR3 length: 14 amino acids. CDR1 and CDR2 from the germline V gene are SGHRS and YFSETQ. The V gene end was trimmed by 3 bases and the J gene end by 2 bases; junction bases not matched to a gene: 2. CDR3 loop: CASSSRGATDTQYF. DNA of the CDR3: TGCGCCAGCAGCTCGCGGGGGGCCACAGATACGCAGTATTTT.

The J gene is TRBJ2-3, the V gene TRBV7-6, with D tentatively TRBD1 or TRBD2 (5 bases each). Germline V gives CDR1 SGHVS, CDR2 FNYEAQ. With 4 bases removed from V and 0 bases from J, the gap between germline ends came to 14 bases. The CDR3 has 16 residues. CDR3 sequence (DNA): TGTGCCAGCAGCTCAGCCGGGACCTATAGCACAGATACGCAGTATTTT. Its protein is CASSSAGTYSTDTQYF.

This clonotype was counted only a few times. The chain has TRBV5-8 and TRBJ2-7; 7 nucleotides line up with TRBD1. Looked up from germline, CDR1 is SGHTS and CDR2 is YDEGEE. The CDR3 consists of 13 residues. After removal of 2 bases from V and 6 bases from J, the junction contained 5 bases not matched to a gene. CDR3 loop: CASSFGTASEQYF. CDR3 bases: TGTGCCAGCAGCTTTGGGACAGCGTCCGAGCAGTACTTC.

The table lists this clonotype with a few counts. The rearrangement links TRBV5-6 to TRBJ2-7; D may be TRBD2 (5 bases). CDR1 and CDR2 from the germline V gene are SGHDT and YYEEEE. The germline V and J ends were trimmed by 3 bases and 0 bases, with 10 bases remaining between them. The length of the CDR3 is 14 residues. The CDR3 DNA sequence: TGTGCCAGCAGCTGGGAGACCCGCTCCTACGAGCAGTACGTC. Encoded protein: CASSWETRSYEQYV.

This chain connects TRBV28 to TRBJ1-1, with 8 positions matching TRBD1. This CDR3 has 17 residues. J lost 1 base, V lost 7 bases, and 14 bases had no gene match. CDR1 MDHEN and CDR2 SYDVKM come from the germline V gene. CDR3 in amino acids: CASTLGSGQGANTEAFF. The CDR3 DNA reads TGTGCCAGCACCTTGGGATCTGGCCAGGGGGCGAACACTGAAGCTTTCTTT.

This clonotype came up a few times. The chain carries TRBV9 and TRBJ1-4; D possibly corresponds to TRBD1 (6 bases). There are 14 residues in the CDR3. With 3 bases removed from V and 7 bases from J, the gap between germline ends came to 13 bases. Per the germline V gene, CDR1 is SGDLS and CDR2 is YYNGEE. DNA for the CDR3: TGTGCCAGCAGCGAGGGGGTCGGATTTGAAAAACTGTTTTTT. Translated: CASSEGVGFEKLFF.

There are many counts of this clonotype. In DNA form, the CDR3 reads TGTGCCAGCAGCTTGGGGGCAGGGCGGGAGACCCAGTACTTC. Translated: CASSLGAGRETQYF. This chain uses TRBV5-6 with TRBJ2-5; TRBD1 is a possible D gene (5 bases). The CDR3 is 14 residues long. CDR1 and CDR2 (germline): SGHDT, YYEEEE. V dropped 0 bases and J dropped 5 bases, with 11 bases sitting between them.